This entry lists 17 T cell receptor beta chains sequenced from one sample in a study of beta chain features in type 1 diabetes. Sequencing targeted expressed TCRB transcripts, as all isolated RNA had been reverse transcribed. Produced via immunoSEQ multiplex PCR; TCRdb's table is partial and in-frame only. The sample carries 450,000 or so clones, about an eighth recorded once. Sequencing used naive CD4+ T cells from blood. Source of these receptors: a woman aged 18-29 years in good health.

The chain is built from TRBV7-2 and TRBJ2-5; 9 nucleotides align to TRBD2. Germline CDR1 and CDR2: SGHTA and FQGNSA. There are 14 residues in the CDR3. V shed 7 bases, J shed 5 bases, and the junction held 8 bases outside the gene matches. CDR3 sequence (DNA): TGTGCCAGCAACCTCGCGGGGGGGCGGGAGACCCAGTACTTC. It specifies CASNLAGGRETQYF.

The chain carries TRBV28 and TRBJ1-2; D is possibly TRBD1 (5 bases). The CDR3 totals 12 residues. Germline lookup yields CDR1 MDHEN and CDR2 SYDVKM. Trimming took 4 bases from V and 5 from J, leaving 8 bases between them. CDR3 residues: CASSSQEYGYTF. CDR3 coding DNA: TGTGCCAGCAGTTCACAGGAGTATGGCTACACCTTC.

V and J are TRBV7-9 and TRBJ2-3; 7 bases are shared with TRBD2. Germline loops: CDR1 SEHNR, CDR2 FQNEAQ (reference sequence). V lost 9 bases, J lost 2 bases, and 11 bases stayed unmatched. This CDR3 is 15 amino acids long. CDR3 sequence: CASLPTGLTTDTQYF. DNA for the CDR3: TGTGCCAGTCTCCCGACGGGACTAACCACAGATACGCAGTATTTT.

The rearrangement uses TRBV5-1 and TRBJ2-1, with a tentative D call TRBD1 (5 bases). Germline CDR1 is SGHRS and CDR2 is YFSETQ. Trimming cost V 0 bases and J 7 bases, with 11 bases left between them. This CDR3 has 14 amino acids. The CDR3 spells CASSLEGIPNEQFF. The CDR3 DNA is TGCGCCAGCAGCTTGGAGGGGATCCCAAATGAGCAGTTCTTC.

The chain couples TRBV2 to TRBJ2-5; 9 nucleotides line up with TRBD1. Germline CDR1 and CDR2: SNHLY and FYNNEI. The CDR3 consists of 14 residues. V lost 8 bases, J lost 1 base, and 5 bases stayed unmatched. The DNA of the CDR3 is TGTGCCAGCTCTCTGGACAGGGGCCAAGAGACCCAGTACTTC. Its protein is CASSLDRGQETQYF.

The V call is TRBV5-1, the J call TRBJ2-5, with D possibly being TRBD2 (6 bases). Per the germline V gene, CDR1 is SGHRS and CDR2 is YFSETQ. V was shortened by 4 bases and J by 4 bases, with 14 bases between the two germline ends. The CDR3 length is 14 residues. CDR3 sequence (DNA): TGCGCCAGCAGCGACCGGGCCGGGGGAGAGACCCAGTACTTC. Protein: CASSDRAGGETQYF.

This clone was detected only a few times. The chain carries TRBV2 and TRBJ2-1; 11 bases agree with TRBD2. This CDR3 spans 15 amino acids. V lost 5 bases to trimming and J lost 9 bases; unmatched junction nucleotides: 9. The germline V gene encodes CDR1 SNHLY and CDR2 FYNNEI. The CDR3 sequence: CASSIQLAGASEQFF. The CDR3 bases are TGTGCCAGCAGTATCCAACTAGCGGGAGCGAGTGAGCAGTTCTTC.

Only a few counts were recorded for this clone. The chain uses TRBV7-2 and TRBJ2-1; D call uncertain. Germline values: CDR1 SGHTA, CDR2 FQGNSA. The CDR3 runs 15 residues. Trimming took off 3 bases at V and 4 bases at J, with 13 bases between the two ends. The CDR3 is CASSFARAGYNEQFF. The CDR3 region has the DNA TGTGCCAGCAGCTTTGCCCGAGCTGGGTACAATGAGCAGTTCTTC.

A few counts support this clone. The chain employs TRBV7-9 and TRBJ1-5; no clear D gene. Germline CDR1 is SEHNR and CDR2 is FQNEAQ (reference sequence). The CDR3 is made up of 14 amino acids. V lost 5 bases to trimming and J lost 0 bases, with 8 bases between them. The CDR3 DNA follows: TGTGCCAGCAGCCGCTCGGATAGCAATCAGCCCCAGCATTTT. It translates to CASSRSDSNQPQHF.

This clone was counted between two and nine times. This sequence joins TRBV14 and TRBJ2-3; 7 nucleotides line up with TRBD2. Germline trimming cut 5 bases from V and 1 base from J; bases unmatched to any gene: 6. Germline assignment: CDR1 SGHDN and CDR2 FVKESK. The CDR3 loop spans 15 amino acids. CDR3 DNA: TGTGCCAGCAGCGCGCTACGGGGGGGCACAGATACGCAGTATTTT. This gives the protein CASSALRGGTDTQYF.

The V gene is TRBV7-9, the J gene TRBJ2-1, with D perhaps given as TRBD1 or TRBD2 (5 bases each). CDR1 and CDR2 (germline): SEHNR, FQNEAQ (reference sequence). This CDR3 is built from 14 residues. The ends were cut back, 5 bases at V and 0 bases at J, with 8 bases in the middle. CDR3 sequence reads: CASSNGASYNEQFF. The DNA for the CDR3 is TGTGCCAGCAGCAACGGGGCCTCCTACAATGAGCAGTTCTTC.

This clone was seen a few times. The chain joins TRBV2 to TRBJ2-1, with D uncertain. V shed 6 bases and J shed 6 bases, with 9 bases lying between them. The CDR3 spans 12 residues. CDR1 and CDR2 from the germline V gene are SNHLY and FYNNEI. The CDR3 is CASRPNSNEQFF. The CDR3 nucleotides read TGTGCCAGCAGGCCCAATTCCAATGAGCAGTTCTTC.

The genes are TRBV5-6 and TRBJ2-1, with TRBD2 as a possible D gene (7 bases). The germline V gene encodes CDR1 SGHDT and CDR2 YYEEEE. The CDR3 has 16 amino acids. Between the trimmed V and J ends, which lost 4 bases and 3 bases, there was a span of 17 bases. The CDR3 loop is CASSLARGAFYNEQFF. The CDR3 bases are TGTGCCAGCAGCCTCGCCCGGGGGGCGTTCTACAATGAGCAGTTCTTC. The variable domain in full, with the rest retrieved from reference TRBV5-6 and TRBJ2-1, is DAGVTQSPTHLIKTRGQQVTLRCSPKSGHDTVSWYQQALGQGPQFIFQYYEEEERQRGNFPDRFSGHQFPNYSSELNVNALLLGDSALYLCASSLARGAFYNEQFFGPGTRLTVL.

The chain has TRBV27 and TRBJ1-4; TRBD1 matches at 9 bases. The CDR3 is 14 residues long. CDR1 is MNHEY and CDR2 is SMNVEV in the germline V gene (reference sequence). V trimming: 5 bases; J trimming: 10 bases; junction bases outside the gene matches: 8. CDR3 nucleotide sequence: TGTGCCAGCAGTACCGGGACAGGGACGGGAAAACTGTTTTTT. This encodes CASSTGTGTGKLFF.

This clone was picked up one time. V usage is TRBV29-1 and J usage is TRBJ2-3, with D perhaps matching TRBD1 (5 bases). Germline values: CDR1 SQVTM, CDR2 ANQGSEA. Trimming pared 3 bases from V and 8 bases from J, leaving 12 bases between. CDR3 size: 12 residues. The CDR3 protein is CSVDSGQGTQYF. Written as DNA, the CDR3 is TGCAGCGTTGATTCAGGGCAGGGTACGCAGTATTTT.

The chain joins TRBV6-6 to TRBJ1-2; D ambiguous. V lost 9 bases and J lost 3, with 8 bases in between. The CDR3 sequence is 11 residues long. CDR1 MNHNY and CDR2 SVGAGI come from the germline V gene (reference sequence). CDR3 sequence: CASRGDYGYTF. The CDR3, as DNA: TGTGCCAGTCGGGGTGACTATGGCTACACCTTC.

This chain joins TRBV5-4 and TRBJ1-1; D not certain. The CDR3 is 14 amino acids. V was shortened by 0 bases and J by 4 bases, with 10 bases between the two germline ends. Germline V lookup: CDR1 SGHNT, CDR2 YYREEE (reference sequence). Here the CDR3 DNA reads TGTGCCAGCAGCTTGGCCGGGTGGCGCACTGAAGCTTTCTTT. It yields the protein CASSLAGWRTEAFF.